The 27 T cell receptor beta chains in this list originate from one sample, sequenced in a study of T cell responses to AZD1222 COVID-19 vaccine. Profiled with immunoSEQ multiplex PCR; TCRdb holds only in-frame clones, not every one. The sample contains roughly 77,000 clones, 90% of which appear only once. Sequencing used peripheral blood, obtained 28 days after the second AZD1222 dose. These receptors originate from an adult who received the AZD1222 COVID-19 vaccine.

The genes are TRBV6-5 and TRBJ1-5, with D tentatively TRBD1 (6 bases). The CDR3 runs 13 residues. CDR1 and CDR2 from the germline V gene are MNHEY and SVGAGI. Deletions cut 7 bases from V and 8 bases from J, with 15 bases between. The DNA for the CDR3 is TGTGCCAGCAAGGGGGGGCAGGGAGAGCCCCAGCATTTT. It translates to CASKGGQGEPQHF.

The V and J genes are TRBV19 and TRBJ2-1, with 7 nucleotides matching TRBD2. The CDR3 is 15 residues long. With V trimmed by 7 bases and J by 1 base, 7 bases remained unmatched. Germline values: CDR1 LNHDA, CDR2 SQIVND (reference sequence). CDR3 coding DNA: TGTGCCAGTACCCCAGAGCGGGGATCCTACAATGAGCAGTTCTTC. Amino acid sequence: CASTPERGSYNEQFF.

The chain joins TRBV27 to TRBJ1-5; D not certain. From germline, CDR1 is MNHEY and CDR2 SMNVEV (reference sequence). The CDR3 contains 14 residues. Trimming removed 2 bases at V and 0 bases at J, with 5 bases between. The CDR3 sequence is CASSLAYSNQPQHF. As DNA, the CDR3 is TGTGCCAGCAGTTTAGCATATAGCAATCAGCCCCAGCATTTT.

This chain links TRBV28 with TRBJ2-3; TRBD2 agrees at 8 bases. Germline CDR1 reads MDHEN; CDR2 reads SYDVKM. The junction had 7 bases not matched to a gene; V was cut back by 4 bases and J by 4 bases. The CDR3 sequence is 15 residues long. Here the CDR3 DNA reads TGTGCCAGCAGTTCTCCCCGGGGGGGAGCAGATACGCAGTATTTT. This translates into CASSSPRGGADTQYF. Using reference TRBV28 and TRBJ2-3 for the parts outside the CDR3, the full variable domain is DVKVTQSSRYLVKRTGEKVFLECVQDMDHENMFWYRQDPGLGLRLIYFSYDVKMKEKGDIPEGYSVSREKKERFSLILESASTNQTSMYLCASSSPRGGADTQYFGPGTRLTVL.

V is TRBV5-4 and J is TRBJ2-7; TRBD1 matches 7 bases. Trimming at V came to 3 bases and at J to 2 bases, leaving 5 bases not matched to a gene. The CDR3 contains 14 residues. Per the germline V gene, CDR1 is SGHNT and CDR2 is YYREEE (reference sequence). As DNA, the CDR3 is TGTGCCAGCAGCTACCAGACAGGGACCTACGAGCAGTACTTC. Its protein product is CASSYQTGTYEQYF.

The chain has TRBV19 and TRBJ1-2; no reliable D call. Trimming shortened V by 3 bases and J by 3 bases, and 17 bases separated the two germline ends. The CDR3 runs 16 residues. Germline V lookup: CDR1 LNHDA, CDR2 SQIVND (reference sequence). The CDR3 DNA reads as TGTGCCAGTAGTATCCGGACCGCCGACCTTTACTATGGCTACACCTTC. Protein product: CASSIRTADLYYGYTF.

This clone occurred a few times. The V gene is TRBV10-1, the J gene TRBJ1-2; no firm D call. CDR1 WNHNN and CDR2 SYGVQD come from the germline V gene (reference sequence). This CDR3 is built from 14 residues. V lost 2 bases, J lost 6 bases, and 13 bases lay in between. As DNA, the CDR3 is TGCGCCAGCAGTGAGACGCGGGGATGCGATGGCTACACCTTC. Encoded protein: CASSETRGCDGYTF.

The chain is built from TRBV4-2 and TRBJ2-5; 7 bases map to TRBD2. V trimming: 0 bases; J trimming: 2 bases; junction bases outside the gene matches: 0. Germline CDR1 LGHNA, CDR2 YNFKEQ. This CDR3 has 14 residues. CDR3 protein: CASSQEGGQETQYF. The CDR3 coding sequence is TGTGCCAGCAGCCAAGAGGGGGGGCAAGAGACCCAGTACTTC.

This chain joins TRBV10-3 and TRBJ2-2, with TRBD2 matching over 14 bases. The ends lost 4 bases at V and 4 bases at J; junction bases unmatched: 8. The CDR3 runs 18 residues. From germline, CDR1 is ENHRY and CDR2 SYGVKD. CDR3 DNA: TGTGCCATCAGTGCTACGGGGACTAGCGGGAGTACCACCGGGGAGCTGTTTTTT. Encoded protein: CAISATGTSGSTTGELFF.

The gene calls are TRBV5-4 and TRBJ1-2; D unresolved. The CDR3 extends over 11 amino acids. From germline, CDR1 is SGHNT and CDR2 YYREEE (reference sequence). The ends were cut back, 3 bases at V and 8 bases at J, with 8 bases in the middle. CDR3 in amino acids: CASSSSRGYTF. The CDR3 nucleotides are TGTGCCAGCAGCTCTTCAAGAGGCTACACCTTC.

The CDR3 loop reads CASSTRTGNTEAFF. DNA of the CDR3: TGTGCCAGCAGTACCCGGACGGGGAACACTGAAGCTTTCTTT. The rearrangement uses TRBV6-5 and TRBJ1-1; no definite D call. CDR1 MNHEY and CDR2 SVGAGI come from the germline V gene. The CDR3 sequence is 14 residues long. The V gene lost 5 bases and the J gene lost 1 base, with 11 bases spanning the gap.

Regarding this clone: Other DNA sequences of this sample code for an identical CDR3. This chain uses TRBV7-9 with TRBJ1-2; a possible D gene is TRBD1 (6 bases). The CDR3 has 13 residues. V gave up 4 bases and J gave up 2 bases, with 8 bases separating them. In germline, CDR1 is SEHNR, CDR2 FQNEAQ (reference sequence). The CDR3 loop is CASSSTGNYGYTF. The DNA for the CDR3 is TGTGCCAGCAGCTCCACAGGGAACTATGGCTACACCTTC.

CDR3 region: CASSLRRQGATNEKLFF. The CDR3, as DNA: TGTGCCAGCAGCTTAAGGCGGCAGGGTGCAACTAATGAAAAACTGTTTTTT. The chain combines TRBV11-2 with TRBJ1-4, with D perhaps matching TRBD1 (5 bases). This CDR3 contains 17 residues. Trimming left V 2 bases short and J 0 bases short, with 13 bases between. From germline, CDR1 is SGHAT and CDR2 FQNNGV.

The J gene is TRBJ2-4, the V gene TRBV25-1; D unclear. CDR1 MGHDK and CDR2 SYGVNS come from the germline V gene. The V end lost 3 bases, the J end lost 1 base, and 7 bases lay between the germline ends. The CDR3 covers 14 residues. The CDR3 bases are TGTGCCAGCAGTGACCCCCCGGCCAAAAACATTCAGTACTTC. Its protein product is CASSDPPAKNIQYF.

The J gene is TRBJ2-1, the V gene TRBV6-5; the match to TRBD2 covers 8 bases. The CDR3 length is 15 residues. Looked up from germline, CDR1 is MNHEY and CDR2 is SVGAGI. Unmatched junction bases numbered 6, after V lost 7 bases and J lost 1 base. CDR3 in amino acids: CASTVAGGSYNEQFF. The CDR3 region has the DNA TGTGCCAGCACGGTTGCGGGGGGTTCCTACAATGAGCAGTTCTTC.

The chain joins TRBV21-1 to TRBJ2-7; TRBD1, the D gene given by the table, was not confirmed from the DNA. TRBV21-1 corresponds to a pseudogene. This CDR3 is built from 15 residues. The CDR3 reads CASSKDRGRSYEQYF. CDR3 coding DNA: TGTGCCAGCAGCAAAGATAGGGGGCGATCCTACGAGCAGTACTTC.

V and J are TRBV4-2 and TRBJ2-6, with D unresolved. This CDR3 spans 15 amino acids. V lost 5 bases and J lost 4, with 12 bases in between. The germline CDR1 and CDR2 sequences are LGHNA and YNFKEQ. The CDR3 nucleotides are TGTGCCAGCAGCTTCTCGGCCGGGGGGGCCAACGTCCTGACTTTC. Its protein product is CASSFSAGGANVLTF.

The chain combines TRBV7-9 with TRBJ1-5; D gene unclear. V lost 1 base to trimming and J lost 7 bases, with 8 bases between them. Per the germline V gene, CDR1 is SEHNR and CDR2 is FQNEAQ (reference sequence). The CDR3 length is 13 residues. In DNA, the CDR3 is TGTGCCAGCAGCTTAGAGTTGGTCCAGCCCCAGCATTTT. This translates into CASSLELVQPQHF.

The chain carries TRBV6-5 and TRBJ1-5; TRBD1 is a possible D gene (5 bases). In germline, CDR1 is MNHEY, CDR2 SVGAGI. The CDR3 sequence is 14 residues long. Trimming took 7 bases from V and 2 from J, leaving 12 bases between them. The CDR3 DNA sequence: TGTGCCAGCAACTGGGACTTACGCAATCAGCCCCAGCATTTT. Its translation: CASNWDLRNQPQHF.

V gene TRBV19 combines with J gene TRBJ1-5; no reliable D call. With 2 bases removed from V and 4 bases from J, the gap between germline ends came to 9 bases. This CDR3 comprises 14 residues. Germline CDR1 LNHDA, CDR2 SQIVND (reference sequence). The CDR3 loop reads CASSIRQTNQPQHF. The CDR3 DNA reads as TGTGCCAGTAGTATAAGGCAGACGAATCAGCCCCAGCATTTT.

This clone came up once. V usage is TRBV2 and J usage is TRBJ1-1; D might be TRBD1 (5 bases). Trimming shortened V by 7 bases and J by 0 bases, and 12 bases separated the two germline ends. The CDR3 length is 14 residues. CDR1 is SNHLY, CDR2 FYNNEI, per germline. CDR3 residues: CASIRQIVNTEAFF. Here the CDR3 DNA reads TGTGCCAGCATCCGACAGATCGTGAACACTGAAGCTTTCTTT.

The chain has TRBV10-3 and TRBJ2-7; D call uncertain. The germline V gene has CDR1 ENHRY and CDR2 SYGVKD. The CDR3 spans 12 residues. V lost 11 bases and J lost 2, with 13 bases in between. CDR3 sequence (DNA): TGTGCCTCCCAAGGGCAAACCTACGAGCAGTACTTC. This translates into CASQGQTYEQYF.

This clone was recorded only once. The CDR3 DNA is TGTGCCAGCAGTGGGGGTAGCAATCAGCCCCAGCATTTT. This gives the protein CASSGGSNQPQHF. V gene TRBV6-2 or TRBV6-3 combines with J gene TRBJ1-5; weak D call: TRBD1 (5 bases). The CDR3 spans 13 residues. V was trimmed by 5 bases and J by 0 bases, leaving 5 bases between them. CDR1 is MNHEY and CDR2 is SVGEGT in the germline V gene.

The gene calls are TRBV10-3 and TRBJ2-5, with 12 nucleotides matching TRBD2. The germline CDR1 and CDR2 sequences are ENHRY and SYGVKD. This CDR3 has 18 residues. Unmatched junction bases numbered 9, after V lost 0 bases and J lost 4 bases. The CDR3: CAISESVTSGRDGETQYF. DNA for the CDR3: TGTGCCATCAGTGAGTCAGTGACTAGCGGGAGAGATGGAGAGACCCAGTACTTC.

The chain recombines TRBV2 with TRBJ2-7, with TRBD2 as a possible D gene (6 bases). There are 14 residues in the CDR3. V shed 7 bases and J shed 1 base, with 14 bases lying between them. Germline V gene data show CDR1 as SNHLY and CDR2 as FYNNEI. The DNA for the CDR3 is TGTGCCAGCACCGGGGGATCCCTTTCCTACGAGCAGTACTTC. Residues: CASTGGSLSYEQYF.

The V and J genes are TRBV6-5 and TRBJ1-2, with D possibly matching TRBD1 (5 bases). This CDR3 contains 12 residues. Germline V lookup: CDR1 MNHEY, CDR2 SVGAGI. Between the trimmed V and J ends, which lost 6 bases and 3 bases, there was a span of 8 bases. The CDR3 DNA sequence: TGTGCCAGCAGGCTAGGGGACTATGGCTACACCTTC. This gives the protein CASRLGDYGYTF.

This rearrangement joins TRBV11-3 to TRBJ2-4; D unclear. CDR3 size: 13 residues. Trimming removed 5 bases from V and 8 bases from J, with 13 bases in between. In germline, CDR1 is SGHNT, CDR2 YENEEA. The CDR3 nucleotides read TGTGCCAGCAGCCCTCGTACTACGGACATTCAGTACTTC. This codes for CASSPRTTDIQYF.